The rows below give T cell receptor beta chains drawn from one sample of a study of beta chain features in type 1 diabetes. The table came from immunoSEQ multiplex PCR; TCRdb's copy has only in-frame clones and leaves some out. The data show under 300,000 clones, with 16% seen just once and approximately 0.086% held by the top ten. The sample was naive CD4+ T cells from blood. These receptors were obtained from a man younger than 40 with type 1 diabetes. The CDR3 runs from the conserved cysteine through the conserved F or W. Fields, in order: CDR3 protein, CDR3 DNA, D gene, J gene, V gene, clone size. D genes are given only for firm matches. Clone size, where shown, is once, few, many, or a class for clones that have expanded.

CASSESKQGKDYEQYF | TGTGCCAGCAGTGAATCAAAACAGGGGAAGGATTACGAGCAGTACTTC | TRBD1 | TRBJ2-7 | TRBV25-1 | .
CASSSPDRATDTQYF | TGTGCCAGCAGCTCGCCTGACAGAGCCACAGATACGCAGTATTTT | . | TRBJ2-3 | TRBV7-2 | few
CASSSQVIMNTEAFF | TGTGCCAGCAGCTCGCAGGTAATCATGAACACTGAAGCTTTCTTT | . | TRBJ1-1 | TRBV14 | .
CASSPPWPYNEQFF | TGTGCCAGCAGTCCTCCGTGGCCTTACAATGAGCAGTTCTTC | . | TRBJ2-1 | TRBV28 | few
CASSPPGPGELFF | TGTGCCAGCAGCCCACCTGGCCCCGGGGAGCTGTTTTTT | . | TRBJ2-2 | TRBV9 | .
CSVGVAGANVLTF | TGCAGCGTTGGGGTTGCTGGGGCCAACGTCCTGACTTTC | . | TRBJ2-6 | TRBV29-1 | .
CASSLGDRAAADTQYF | TGTGCCAGCAGCCTAGGGGACAGGGCTGCCGCAGATACGCAGTATTTT | TRBD1 | TRBJ2-3 | TRBV5-6 | few
CASSLIALGQETQYF | TGTGCCAGCAGCTTAATAGCGCTGGGTCAAGAGACCCAGTACTTC | . | TRBJ2-5 | TRBV7-9 | .
CAWSLGTGLYEQYF | TGTGCCTGGAGTCTAGGGACAGGGTTGTACGAGCAGTACTTC | TRBD1 | TRBJ2-7 | TRBV30 | few
CASSFGRSTDTQYF | TGTGCCAGCAGCTTTGGACGGAGCACAGATACGCAGTATTTT | . | TRBJ2-3 | TRBV7-9 | few
CSVEDKRQGDYGYTF | TGCAGCGTTGAAGATAAGCGGCAGGGAGACTATGGCTACACCTTC | . | TRBJ1-2 | TRBV29-1 | few
CASRPTQGFNTGELFF | TGCGCCAGCAGACCCACTCAGGGGTTCAACACCGGGGAGCTGTTTTTT | . | TRBJ2-2 | TRBV23-1 | .
CSAGMDTQYF | TGCAGTGCTGGGATGGATACGCAGTATTTT | . | TRBJ2-3 | TRBV20-1 | .
CASSQGSLAQETQYF | TGCGCCAGCAGCCAGGGGTCCTTGGCTCAAGAGACCCAGTACTTC | . | TRBJ2-5 | TRBV4-1 | .
CASSLAAGNIQYF | TGCGCCAGCAGCTTGGCTGCGGGGAACATTCAGTACTTC | . | TRBJ2-4 | TRBV5-1 | .
CASSFPGQQETQYF | TGTGCCAGCAGTTTCCCGGGACAGCAAGAGACCCAGTACTTC | TRBD1 | TRBJ2-5 | TRBV6-1 | few
CASSSGEDTDTQYF | TGTGCCAGCAGTTCAGGGGAAGACACAGATACGCAGTATTTT | . | TRBJ2-3 | TRBV6-1 | few
CSARPGETQYF | TGCAGTGCTAGACCCGGAGAGACCCAGTACTTC | . | TRBJ2-5 | TRBV20-1 | .
CSVRTSGRADTQYF | TGCAGCGTTAGGACTAGCGGGAGGGCCGATACGCAGTATTTT | TRBD2 | TRBJ2-3 | TRBV29-1 | .
CSAGQNFQETQYF | TGCAGCGCCGGACAGAACTTCCAAGAGACCCAGTACTTC | . | TRBJ2-5 | TRBV29-1 | .
CASSQVSTGPGGANVLTF | TGTGCCAGCAGCCAAGTGAGCACAGGACCTGGTGGGGCCAACGTCCTGACTTTC | . | TRBJ2-6 | TRBV4-2 | few
CASSLPPRYNEQFF | TGTGCCAGCAGTCTCCCGCCCCGTTACAATGAGCAGTTCTTC | . | TRBJ2-1 | TRBV28 | few
CASRSANQPQHF | TGTGCCAGCAGATCAGCTAATCAGCCCCAGCATTTT | . | TRBJ1-5 | TRBV28 | .
CASSVWSNTGELFF | TGTGCCAGCAGCGTTTGGTCGAACACCGGGGAGCTGTTTTTT | . | TRBJ2-2 | TRBV9 | few
CASSDLAGGTGELFF | TGTGCCAGCAGCGATCTAGCGGGAGGAACCGGGGAGCTGTTTTTT | TRBD2 | TRBJ2-2 | TRBV9 | few
CASSTTSGSYNEQFF | TGTGCCAGTAGTACGACTAGCGGGAGCTACAATGAGCAGTTCTTC | TRBD2 | TRBJ2-1 | TRBV19 | few
CASSQGNTGHDYGYTF | TGCGCCAGCAGCCAAGGGAATACAGGGCACGACTATGGCTACACCTTC | . | TRBJ1-2 | TRBV4-1 | .
CASSFMGETQYF | TGTGCCAGCAGTTTTATGGGGGAGACCCAGTACTTC | . | TRBJ2-5 | TRBV27 | .
CASSSPGTGENEQFF | TGTGCCAGCAGTAGCCCTGGGACAGGGGAGAATGAGCAGTTCTTC | TRBD1 | TRBJ2-1 | TRBV28 | few
CASSSRGRDEKLFF | TGTGCCAGCAGTTCCCGGGGCCGGGACGAAAAACTGTTTTTT | . | TRBJ1-4 | TRBV28 | few
CASSVTGVRTDTQYF | TGTGCCAGCAGCGTCACAGGGGTTCGAACAGATACGCAGTATTTT | TRBD1 | TRBJ2-3 | TRBV9 | few
CSVRDSSGANVLTF | TGCAGCGTGCGCGACAGCTCTGGGGCCAACGTCCTGACTTTC | . | TRBJ2-6 | TRBV29-1 | few
CASSLPAMNTEAFF | TGTGCCAGCAGTTTGCCAGCGATGAACACTGAAGCTTTCTTT | . | TRBJ1-1 | TRBV28 | .
CASSLAGGAREQYF | TGTGCCAGCAGCTTAGCGGGAGGGGCTCGCGAGCAGTACTTC | TRBD2 | TRBJ2-7 | TRBV7-9 | few
CATSRDPGEGTQYF | TGTGCCACCAGCAGAGACCCCGGGGAAGGGACCCAGTACTTC | . | TRBJ2-5 | TRBV15 | .
CASSQEGNRDLGEKLFF | TGCGCCAGCAGCCAAGAGGGCAACAGGGATTTGGGGGAAAAACTGTTTTTT | . | TRBJ1-4 | TRBV4-3 | .
CASSQSWGDRGGNEQFF | TGCGCCAGCAGTCAATCGTGGGGGGACAGGGGCGGCAATGAGCAGTTCTTC | TRBD1 | TRBJ2-1 | TRBV23-1 | few
CASRSTGQETQYF | TGCGCCAGCAGATCGACAGGGCAAGAGACCCAGTACTTC | TRBD1 | TRBJ2-5 | TRBV5-1 | few
CASSSGTSGLGADTQYF | TGCGCCAGCAGCTCCGGGACTAGCGGGCTGGGGGCAGATACGCAGTATTTT | TRBD2 | TRBJ2-3 | TRBV5-1 | few
CSLAGAQDTQYF | TGCTCGTTAGCGGGGGCGCAAGATACGCAGTATTTT | TRBD2 | TRBJ2-3 | TRBV11-2 | .
CAGGTVNTDTQYF | TGTGCCGGCGGGACAGTCAACACAGATACGCAGTATTTT | . | TRBJ2-3 | TRBV30 | few
CASSGKGQLDSGANVLTF | TGTGCCAGCAGCGGAAAGGGACAGTTGGACTCTGGGGCCAACGTCCTGACTTTC | TRBD1 | TRBJ2-6 | TRBV14 | .
CASSPRRLGGTGELFF | TGTGCCAGCAGTCCCCGGAGGCTGGGGGGCACCGGGGAGCTGTTTTTT | . | TRBJ2-2 | TRBV25-1 | few
CAWSILSAEQYF | TGTGCCTGGAGTATCCTATCGGCCGAGCAGTACTTC | . | TRBJ2-7 | TRBV30 | few
CASSFGSGGTFTGTQYF | TGCGCCAGCAGCTTTGGATCCGGCGGGACTTTCACAGGGACGCAGTATTTT | . | TRBJ2-3 | TRBV5-1 | .
CASRPGLLYEQYF | TGTGCCAGCAGGCCGGGGCTTCTTTACGAGCAGTACTTC | . | TRBJ2-7 | TRBV28 | .